The clone carrying this T cell receptor (beta chain) was counted only a few times. Its antigen is unidentified. This CDR3 spans 16 amino acids. Germline-derived CDR1 and CDR2 are MGHRA and YSYEKL. V shed 4 bases and J shed 0 bases, with 15 bases lying between them. Study results and caveats: In terms of TCR gene usage, tumor memory CD4+ T cells clustered together with blood and lymph node memory CD4+ cells, as well as with lymph node naive CD4+ cells.

TCRdb re-analysed the 5' RACE reads in MiXCR, keeping a single row per CDR3 protein. The sample holds about 5,300 distinct CDR3 sequences; roughly 38% are singletons and the top ten take about 50%. Sequencing was performed on memory CD4+ T cells sorted from blood. Subset meaning: memory CD4+ T cells, CD4+CD45RO+CD25-. V and J are TRBV4-1 and TRBJ1-2, with TRBD1 as a possible D gene (5 bases). The clonotype originates from a female donor with breast cancer. The CDR3 protein is CASSPRGQASNYGYTF. The CDR3 DNA reads TGCGCCAGCAGCCCCCGTGGACAAGCCTCTAACTATGGCTACACCTTC.